These 24 T cell receptor beta chains came from one sample sequenced in a study of blood T cell repertoires in COVID-19. Method: immunoSEQ multiplex PCR; TCRdb's copy keeps in-frame clones and lacks some. The top ten hold roughly 1.6% of the sample, which has about 200,000 clones, 88% seen once. Sample: peripheral blood. These receptors were collected from a man aged 18 to 30 with active or convalescent COVID-19.

The V and J genes are TRBV2 and TRBJ2-7, with D perhaps matching TRBD1 (5 bases). This CDR3 comprises 13 residues. Germline CDR1 reads SNHLY; CDR2 reads FYNNEI. The V and J ends lost 0 bases and 6 bases respectively, with 9 bases between them. The CDR3, as DNA: TGTGCCAGCAGTGAAGCTCAGGGTCTCGAGCAGTACTTC. This encodes CASSEAQGLEQYF.

The rearrangement joins TRBV10-2 to TRBJ1-6; the D is unclear. Germline V lookup: CDR1 WSHSY, CDR2 SAAADI. The CDR3 loop spans 14 amino acids. Trimming removed 3 bases at V and 4 bases at J, with 7 bases between. The CDR3, as DNA: TGCGCCAGCAGTGAACAGCTATATAATTCACCCCTCCACTTT. Amino acids: CASSEQLYNSPLHF.

J is TRBJ1-4 and V is TRBV3-1 (or the pseudogene TRBV3-2); tentatively, D is TRBD1 (5 bases). The V gene's germline CDR1 is LGHDT and CDR2 YNNKEL (reference sequence). Trimming shortened V by 0 bases and J by 3 bases, and 14 bases separated the two germline ends. The CDR3 runs 17 residues. The CDR3 reads CASSQDPPRAANEKLFF. Here the CDR3 DNA reads TGTGCCAGCAGCCAAGATCCCCCCAGGGCAGCTAATGAAAAACTGTTTTTT.

This chain connects TRBV7-9 to TRBJ2-3; TRBD1 is a possible D gene (6 bases). This CDR3 contains 12 residues. CDR1 and CDR2 from the germline V gene are SEHNR and FQNEAQ (reference sequence). V was shortened by 6 bases and J by 5 bases, with 9 bases between the two germline ends. CDR3 residues: CASSQTGDTQYF. The CDR3 DNA follows: TGTGCCAGCAGTCAGACAGGAGATACGCAGTATTTT.

This clone has more than one count but fewer than ten. V is TRBV6-5 and J is TRBJ1-6; TRBD1 is a possible D gene (6 bases). The CDR3 length is 15 residues. V lost 5 bases, J lost 9 bases, and 17 bases lay in between. Germline loops: CDR1 MNHEY, CDR2 SVGAGI. CDR3 in amino acids: CASSPTQGLGSPLHF. The CDR3 DNA follows: TGTGCCAGCAGTCCGACACAGGGCTTAGGTTCACCCCTCCACTTT.

The chain is built from TRBV19 and TRBJ1-5, with TRBD1 matching 8 bases. Germline CDR1 is LNHDA and CDR2 is SQIVND (reference sequence). The CDR3 runs 12 residues. V lost 6 bases to trimming and J lost 7 bases; unmatched junction nucleotides: 2. The CDR3 nucleotides are TGTGCCAGTAGGGACAGGGCACAGCCCCAGCATTTT. Its protein product is CASRDRAQPQHF.

This rearrangement joins TRBV19 to TRBJ1-2; D remains unclear. V lost 7 bases and J lost 4, with 16 bases in between. Germline CDR1 is LNHDA and CDR2 is SQIVND (reference sequence). This CDR3 has 14 amino acids. The CDR3 nucleotides read TGTGCCAGTAAAGCGGATCCAAACTTCTATGGCTACACCTTC. Amino acid sequence: CASKADPNFYGYTF.

CDR3 in amino acids: CASTGWGGNEQYF. As DNA, the CDR3 is TGTGCCAGCACGGGGTGGGGGGGCAACGAGCAGTACTTC. V gene TRBV5-4 combines with J gene TRBJ2-7; TRBD2 might be the D (7 bases). CDR1 SGHNT and CDR2 YYREEE come from the germline V gene (reference sequence). With 6 bases removed from V and 5 bases from J, the gap between germline ends came to 15 bases. This CDR3 is 13 amino acids long.

This sequence joins TRBV12-3 or TRBV12-4 and TRBJ2-7; 9 bases align to TRBD1. J gave up 6 bases and V 5 bases, and 5 bases lay outside the gene matches. The CDR3 runs 13 residues. The CDR3 coding sequence is TGTGCCAGCAGTGCCGGGACAGGGCTCGAGCAGTACTTC. Its protein is CASSAGTGLEQYF.

The CDR3 bases are TGTGCCAGCAGTGATCAGGGGGCGCGTGGCACTGAAGCTTTCTTT. This translates into CASSDQGARGTEAFF. The chain recombines TRBV2 with TRBJ1-1; 8 positions agree with TRBD1. J lost 4 bases, V lost 3 bases, and 7 bases had no gene match. Germline V gene data show CDR1 as SNHLY and CDR2 as FYNNEI. This CDR3 spans 15 amino acids.

This chain joins TRBV12-3 or TRBV12-4 and TRBJ1-2; a possible D gene is TRBD1 (5 bases). Trimming cost V 3 bases and J 7 bases, with 9 bases left between them. CDR3 size: 12 residues. The CDR3 region is CASSLGGFGYTF. The CDR3, as DNA: TGTGCCAGCAGTTTGGGGGGTTTTGGCTACACCTTC.

The rearrangement joins TRBV9 to TRBJ2-5; D remains unclear. Germline V lookup: CDR1 SGDLS, CDR2 YYNGEE. CDR3 length: 11 amino acids. The V gene lost 4 bases and the J gene lost 3 bases, with 4 bases spanning the gap. This CDR3 reads CASSSEETQYF. The DNA for the CDR3 is TGTGCCAGCAGCTCCGAAGAGACCCAGTACTTC.

The chain is built from TRBV11-2 and TRBJ1-5; 7 bases line up with TRBD1. The CDR3 contains 14 residues. The trim removed 4 bases at V and 4 bases at J, leaving 4 bases unmatched. Germline V gene data show CDR1 as SGHAT and CDR2 as FQNNGV. CDR3 sequence (DNA): TGTGCCAGCAGCTCCGGACAGGCAAATCAGCCCCAGCATTTT. It yields the protein CASSSGQANQPQHF. The whole variable domain, remainder taken from reference TRBV11-2 and TRBJ1-5, is EAGVAQSPRYKIIEKRQSVAFWCNPISGHATLYWYQQILGQGPKLLIQFQNNGVVDDSQLPKDRFSAERLKGVDSTLKIQPAKLEDSAVYLCASSSGQANQPQHFGDGTRLSIL.

This chain joins TRBV2 and TRBJ1-4; 8 bases are shared with TRBD1. The CDR3 sequence is 18 residues long. Trimming took 4 bases from V and 4 from J; bases not matched to a gene: 14. Germline CDR1 reads SNHLY; CDR2 reads FYNNEI. CDR3 bases: TGTGCCAGCAGTGGGGGGCTGGACAGGGAGGATCATAATGAAAAACTGTTTTTT. Amino acid sequence: CASSGGLDREDHNEKLFF. Together with reference TRBV2 and TRBJ1-4, the CDR3 gives the full variable domain: EPEVTQTPSHQVTQMGQEVILRCVPISNHLYFYWYRQILGQKVEFLVSFYNNEISEKSEIFDDQFSVERPDGSNFTLKIRSTKLEDSAMYFCASSGGLDREDHNEKLFFGSGTQLSVL.

The chain joins TRBV19 to TRBJ2-3; 7 bases are a match to TRBD1. The J segment lost 0 bases and the V segment lost 4 bases, leaving 7 bases of the junction unmatched. This CDR3 is built from 16 residues. Germline V lookup: CDR1 LNHDA, CDR2 SQIVND (reference sequence). The CDR3 DNA reads as TGTGCCAGTAGTACCCGACAGGGCCCTAGCACAGATACGCAGTATTTT. As protein: CASSTRQGPSTDTQYF.

V and J are TRBV2 and TRBJ1-2; TRBD1 matches 7 bases. The J segment lost 4 bases and the V segment lost 3 bases, leaving 8 bases of the junction unmatched. CDR1 is SNHLY and CDR2 is FYNNEI in the germline V gene. This CDR3 spans 15 amino acids. CDR3 sequence reads: CASSDIGQVPYGYTF. The CDR3, as DNA: TGTGCCAGCAGTGACATCGGACAGGTACCCTATGGCTACACCTTC.

The chain carries TRBV2 and TRBJ1-3; D uncertain. Per germline, CDR1 SNHLY and CDR2 FYNNEI. Trimming stripped 7 bases from V and 0 bases from J, with 4 bases between. The CDR3 extends over 12 amino acids. The CDR3 loop reads CASTISGNTIYF. CDR3 bases: TGTGCCAGCACAATCTCTGGAAACACCATATATTTT.

The gene calls are TRBV11-1 and TRBJ1-1; 7 positions agree with TRBD1. The CDR3 covers 14 residues. The germline V gene encodes CDR1 SGHAT and CDR2 FQDESV (reference sequence). J was trimmed by 4 bases and V by 5 bases; bases with no gene match: 7. This CDR3 is CASSRDRVGTEAFF. The CDR3 DNA reads TGTGCCAGCAGCCGAGACAGGGTTGGCACTGAAGCTTTCTTT. Filled out from reference TRBV11-1 and TRBJ1-1, the complete variable domain reads EAEVAQSPRYKITEKSQAVAFWCDPISGHATLYWYRQILGQGPELLVQFQDESVVDDSQLPKDRFSAERLKGVDSTLKIQPAELGDSAMYLCASSRDRVGTEAFFGQGTRLTVV.

The CDR3 sequence is CAWGGSNQPQHF. The CDR3 nucleotides are TGTGCCTGGGGTGGCTCCAATCAGCCCCAGCATTTT. The chain employs TRBV30 and TRBJ1-5; no definite D call. Trimming cost V 5 bases and J 3 bases, with 8 bases left between them. The CDR3 covers 12 residues. Per the germline V gene, CDR1 is GTSNPN and CDR2 is SVGIG (reference sequence).

The chain joins TRBV7-9 to TRBJ1-2, with 7 bases identical to TRBD1. V dropped 8 bases and J dropped 2; count of bases not matched to a gene: 5. CDR1 is SEHNR, CDR2 FQNEAQ, per germline (reference sequence). The CDR3 is 13 residues long. The CDR3 protein is CASDSTGNYGYTF. DNA for the CDR3: TGTGCCAGCGACTCGACAGGGAACTATGGCTACACCTTC.

The chain links TRBV5-1 to TRBJ2-3; the D is unclear. Trimming stripped 1 base from V and 4 bases from J, with 4 bases between. The CDR3 is 12 amino acids. CDR1 is SGHRS and CDR2 is YFSETQ in the germline V gene. The DNA of the CDR3 is TGCGCCAGCAGCTTGCATCCAGATACGCAGTATTTT. Residues: CASSLHPDTQYF.

In its sample, this clone was seen once. The CDR3 DNA reads as TGTGCCAGCAGTGACCCGACAGGGCGCCTCTCTGGAAACACCATATATTTT. Protein product: CASSDPTGRLSGNTIYF. This chain connects TRBV6-1 to TRBJ1-3, with 7 bases lining up with TRBD1. Germline V lookup: CDR1 MNHNS, CDR2 SASEGT. The length of the CDR3 is 17 residues. V lost 3 bases and J lost 0; bases outside the gene matches: 8.

The chain recombines TRBV9 with TRBJ1-2, with TRBD1 matching 10 bases. The CDR3 is 15 amino acids. J lost 5 bases, V lost 3 bases, and 7 bases had no gene match. Germline V gene lookup returns CDR1 SGDLS and CDR2 YYNGEE. The DNA of the CDR3 is TGTGCCAGCAGCGGAGGGGGACAGGGGCAGTATGGCTACACCTTC. The encoded protein is CASSGGGQGQYGYTF.

This sequence joins TRBV6-8 and TRBJ2-7, with 8 bases fitting TRBD1. The germline CDR1 and CDR2 sequences are MNHGY and SAAAGT. Trimming removed 0 bases from V and 6 bases from J; junction bases left unmatched: 7. The CDR3 spans 15 residues. The CDR3 spells CASSYSRRGPREQYF. The CDR3 DNA reads as TGTGCCAGCAGTTACTCACGCAGGGGGCCTCGCGAGCAGTACTTC.